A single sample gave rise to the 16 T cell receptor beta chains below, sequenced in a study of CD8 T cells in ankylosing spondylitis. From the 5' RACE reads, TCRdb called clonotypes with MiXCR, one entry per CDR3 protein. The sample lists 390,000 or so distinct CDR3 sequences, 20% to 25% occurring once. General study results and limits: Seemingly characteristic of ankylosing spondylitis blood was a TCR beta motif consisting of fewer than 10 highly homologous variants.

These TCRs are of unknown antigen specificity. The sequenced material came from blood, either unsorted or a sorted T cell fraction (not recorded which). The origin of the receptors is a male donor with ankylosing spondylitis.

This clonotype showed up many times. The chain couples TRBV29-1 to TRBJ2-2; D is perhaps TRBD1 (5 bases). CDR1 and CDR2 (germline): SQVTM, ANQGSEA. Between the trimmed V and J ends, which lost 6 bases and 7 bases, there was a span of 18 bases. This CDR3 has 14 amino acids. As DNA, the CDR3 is TGCAGCGTCCCATTGGACAAGCACAGCGGGGAGCTGTTTTTT. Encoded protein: CSVPLDKHSGELFF.

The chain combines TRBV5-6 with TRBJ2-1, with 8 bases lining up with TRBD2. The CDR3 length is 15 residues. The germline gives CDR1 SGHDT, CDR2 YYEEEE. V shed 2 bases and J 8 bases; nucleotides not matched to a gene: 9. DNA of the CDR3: TGTGCCAGCAGCTTATTCGGGAGGGCCAGGGATGAGCAGTTCTTC. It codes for CASSLFGRARDEQFF.

CDR3 in amino acids: CASSWTGQGSGYTF. The DNA for the CDR3 is TGTGCCAGCAGCTGGACGGGACAGGGATCCGGCTACACCTTC. V and J are TRBV7-9 and TRBJ1-2; 9 positions agree with TRBD1. The CDR3 sequence is 14 residues long. The germline V gene has CDR1 SEHNR and CDR2 FQNEAQ (reference sequence). Germline trimming cut 4 bases from V and 8 bases from J; bases unmatched to any gene: 8.

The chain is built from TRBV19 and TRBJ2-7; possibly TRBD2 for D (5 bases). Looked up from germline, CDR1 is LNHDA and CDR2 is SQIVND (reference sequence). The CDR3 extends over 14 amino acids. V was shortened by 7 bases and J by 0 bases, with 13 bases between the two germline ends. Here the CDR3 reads CASTLDWSSYEQYF. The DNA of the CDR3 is TGTGCCAGTACCCTGGACTGGAGCTCCTACGAGCAGTACTTC.

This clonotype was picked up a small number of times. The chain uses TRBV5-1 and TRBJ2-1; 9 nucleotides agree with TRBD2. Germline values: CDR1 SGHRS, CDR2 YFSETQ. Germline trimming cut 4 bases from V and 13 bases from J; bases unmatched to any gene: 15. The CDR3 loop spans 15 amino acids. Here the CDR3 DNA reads TGCGCCAGCAGCCCCGAACGACTAGCGGAGACCCGACAGTTCTTC. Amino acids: CASSPERLAETRQFF.

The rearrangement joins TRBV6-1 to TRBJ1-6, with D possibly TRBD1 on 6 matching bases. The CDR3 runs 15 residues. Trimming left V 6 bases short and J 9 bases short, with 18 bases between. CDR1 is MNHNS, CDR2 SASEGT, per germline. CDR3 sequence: CASRNGAGEGSPLHF. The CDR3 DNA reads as TGTGCCAGCAGGAACGGTGCAGGGGAAGGTTCACCCCTCCACTTT.

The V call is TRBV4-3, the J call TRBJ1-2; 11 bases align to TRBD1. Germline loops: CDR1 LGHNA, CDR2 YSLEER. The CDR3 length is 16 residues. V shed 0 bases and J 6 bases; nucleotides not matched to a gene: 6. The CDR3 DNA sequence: TGCGCCAGCAGCCAAGAATCGAGGACAGGGGGCAATGGCTACACCTTC. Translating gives CASSQESRTGGNGYTF.

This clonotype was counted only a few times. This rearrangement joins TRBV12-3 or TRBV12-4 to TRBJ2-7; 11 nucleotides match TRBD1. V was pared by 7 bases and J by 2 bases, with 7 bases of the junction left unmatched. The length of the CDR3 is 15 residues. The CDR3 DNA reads TGTGCCAGCACCACCCCGGGACAGGGGGCCTACGAGCAGTACTTC. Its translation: CASTTPGQGAYEQYF.

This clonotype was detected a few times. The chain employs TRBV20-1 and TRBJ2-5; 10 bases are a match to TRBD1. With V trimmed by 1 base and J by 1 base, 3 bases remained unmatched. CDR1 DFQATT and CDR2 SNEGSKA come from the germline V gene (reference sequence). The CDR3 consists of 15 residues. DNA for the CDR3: TGCAGTGCTAGAGTTCGGACAGGGGGCCAAGAGACCCAGTACTTC. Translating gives CSARVRTGGQETQYF.

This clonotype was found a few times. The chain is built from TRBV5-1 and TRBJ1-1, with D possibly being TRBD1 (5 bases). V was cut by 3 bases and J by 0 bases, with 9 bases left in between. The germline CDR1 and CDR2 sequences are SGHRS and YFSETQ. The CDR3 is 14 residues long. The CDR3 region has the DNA TGCGCCAGCAGCTATCCAGGGATGAACACTGAAGCTTTCTTT. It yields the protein CASSYPGMNTEAFF.

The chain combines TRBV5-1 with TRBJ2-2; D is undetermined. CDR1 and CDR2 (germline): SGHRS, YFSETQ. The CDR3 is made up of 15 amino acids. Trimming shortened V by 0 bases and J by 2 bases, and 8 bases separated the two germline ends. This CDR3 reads CASSLGAGNTGELFF. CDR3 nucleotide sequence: TGCGCCAGCAGCTTGGGCGCAGGCAACACCGGGGAGCTGTTTTTT.

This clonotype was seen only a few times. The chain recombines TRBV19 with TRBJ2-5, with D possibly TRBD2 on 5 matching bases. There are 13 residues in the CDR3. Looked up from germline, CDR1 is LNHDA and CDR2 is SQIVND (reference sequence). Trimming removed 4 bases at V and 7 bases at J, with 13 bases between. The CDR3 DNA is TGTGCCAGTAGTACCCAGTCGGCGGGGACCCAGTACTTC. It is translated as CASSTQSAGTQYF.

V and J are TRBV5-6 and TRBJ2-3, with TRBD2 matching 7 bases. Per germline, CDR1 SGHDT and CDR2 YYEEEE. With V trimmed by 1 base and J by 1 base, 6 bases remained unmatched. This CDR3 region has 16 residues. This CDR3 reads CASSLIVTSGTDTQYF. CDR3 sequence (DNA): TGTGCCAGCAGCTTGATCGTAACTAGCGGCACAGATACGCAGTATTTT.

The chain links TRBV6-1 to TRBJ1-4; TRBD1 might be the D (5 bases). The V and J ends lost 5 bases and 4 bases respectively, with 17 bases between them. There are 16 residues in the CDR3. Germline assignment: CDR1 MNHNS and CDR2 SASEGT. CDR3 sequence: CASSQKPDRFNEKLFF. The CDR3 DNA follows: TGTGCCAGCAGTCAAAAACCCGACAGATTTAATGAAAAACTGTTTTTT.

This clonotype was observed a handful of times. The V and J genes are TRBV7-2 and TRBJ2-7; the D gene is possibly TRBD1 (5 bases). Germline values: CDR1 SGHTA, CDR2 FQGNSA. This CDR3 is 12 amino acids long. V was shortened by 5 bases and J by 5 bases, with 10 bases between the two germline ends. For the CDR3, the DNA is TGTGCCAGCAGCAGAGACAGCCACGAGCAGTACTTC. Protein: CASSRDSHEQYF.

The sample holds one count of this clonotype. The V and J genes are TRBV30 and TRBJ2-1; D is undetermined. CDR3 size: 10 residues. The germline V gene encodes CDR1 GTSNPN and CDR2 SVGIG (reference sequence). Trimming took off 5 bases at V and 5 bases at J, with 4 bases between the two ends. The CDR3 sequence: CAWENNEQFF. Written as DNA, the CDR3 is TGTGCCTGGGAAAACAATGAGCAGTTCTTC.